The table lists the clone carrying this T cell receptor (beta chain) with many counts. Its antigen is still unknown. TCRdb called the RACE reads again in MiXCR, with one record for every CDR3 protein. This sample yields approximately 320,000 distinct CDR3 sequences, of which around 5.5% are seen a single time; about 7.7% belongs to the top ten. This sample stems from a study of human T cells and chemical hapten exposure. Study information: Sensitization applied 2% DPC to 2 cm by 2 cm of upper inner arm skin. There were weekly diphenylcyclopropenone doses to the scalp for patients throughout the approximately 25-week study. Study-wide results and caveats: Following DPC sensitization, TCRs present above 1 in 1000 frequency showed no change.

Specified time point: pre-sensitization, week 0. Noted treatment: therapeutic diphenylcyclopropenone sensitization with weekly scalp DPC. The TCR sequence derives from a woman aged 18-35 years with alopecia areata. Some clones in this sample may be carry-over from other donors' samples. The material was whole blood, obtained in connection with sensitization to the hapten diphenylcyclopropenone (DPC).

The CDR3 sequence: CASSQDLGSEAFF. CDR3 DNA: TGCGCCAGCAGCCAAGATTTGGGGAGTGAAGCTTTCTTT. The chain links TRBV4-3 to TRBJ1-1; D is unresolved. CDR1 is LGHNA, CDR2 YSLEER, per germline. The germline V and J ends were trimmed by 0 bases and 7 bases, with 9 bases remaining between them. The CDR3 sequence is 13 residues long.